The source of this T cell receptor beta chain is a study of human T cells and chemical hapten exposure. Methods used by the authors: A typical sample had 75,000 to 100,000 TCRs, with about 23,224 to 750,000 overall. TCRdb re-called the RACE reads with MiXCR, one entry per CDR3 protein. For this entry, the V and J calls and clone size follow TCRdb and not the study's own pipeline. The sample yields more than 75,000 distinct CDR3 sequences, over 8.5% seen once. This clonotype showed up many times. Antigen specificity is unknown. CDR3 length equals 15 residues. CDR1 is DFQATT and CDR2 is SNEGSKA in the germline V gene (reference sequence). Unmatched junction bases numbered 7, after V lost 0 bases and J lost 7 bases. Study-level points and caveats: TCRs above 1 in 1000 frequency stayed constant with DPC sensitization.

Time point in this sample: healthy volunteer bleed at 6 weeks. Total RNA was isolated from unfractionated whole blood. Sequencing was performed on whole blood. The chain is built from TRBV20-1 and TRBJ2-1, with 9 bases matching TRBD2. The TCR was taken from a male donor in good health. Some clones in this sample may be carry-over from other donors' samples. The CDR3: CSARDLQREVNEQFF. The CDR3 nucleotides are TGCAGTGCTAGAGATTTGCAGCGGGAGGTTAATGAGCAGTTCTTC.